This T cell receptor (beta chain) stems from a study of glioma-infiltrating T cells. This clonotype showed up many times. TCR alpha and beta CDR3 regions were amplified from RNA using iRepertoire nested multiplex PCR. Input was roughly 85-400 ng of tissue mRNA or PBMC total RNA. TCRdb processed the multiplex PCR reads anew with MiXCR; each CDR3 protein has one entry. The sample consists of under 150,000 distinct CDR3 sequences, around 25% of them appearing once. Germline CDR1 reads MNHNS; CDR2 reads SASEGT. Germline trimming cut 7 bases from V and 5 bases from J; bases unmatched to any gene: 6. The CDR3 extends over 13 amino acids.

The sample was glioma tissue, nonneoplastic brain tissue, or PBMCs (not recorded which). The rearrangement links TRBV6-1 to TRBJ2-3; 7 bases are a match to TRBD1. This sequence was found in a human donor with low-grade glioma or glioblastoma, undergoing nonglioma brain surgery, or in good health (not recorded which). The CDR3 DNA follows: TGTGCCAGCAAAAGGGGGCTCGAAGATACGCAGTATTTT. It specifies CASKRGLEDTQYF.